Each of the 20 T cell receptor beta chains below was sequenced from the same sample in a study of T-cell reconstitution after alpha-beta-depleted transplantation in children. Unique molecular identifiers were incorporated when the TCRbeta library was constructed. TCRdb passed the PCR reads through MiXCR, listing each CDR3 protein once. Among 250,000 to 350,000 distinct CDR3 sequences, 9.9% were seen once, and the ten largest hold about 9.4%. The source was PBMCs from the stem cell graft donor, collected from the stem cell graft. These receptor sequences come from a human donor who donated a stem cell graft to a child with SCID.

The chain employs TRBV29-1 and TRBJ2-3; 8 nucleotides match TRBD2. The CDR3 length is 13 residues. The V and J ends lost 8 bases and 6 bases, in that order; junction bases with no gene match: 10. Germline CDR1 SQVTM, CDR2 ANQGSEA. The CDR3 DNA reads as TGCAGCTTTGTGGGACTAGTTGCCGATACGCAGTATTTT. This translates into CSFVGLVADTQYF.

This clonotype turned up a few times. The V call is TRBV20-1, the J call TRBJ2-5; TRBD2 aligns across 7 bases. Germline values: CDR1 DFQATT, CDR2 SNEGSKA (reference sequence). Trimming removed 4 bases from V and 2 bases from J; junction bases left unmatched: 4. This CDR3 comprises 13 residues. The CDR3 spells CSATRDYQETQYF. The CDR3, as DNA: TGCAGTGCTACCCGGGACTATCAAGAGACCCAGTACTTC.

This clonotype was observed many times. The chain carries TRBV10-3 and TRBJ2-3; D may match TRBD1 or TRBD2 (5 bases each). From germline, CDR1 is ENHRY and CDR2 SYGVKD. Trimming took off 10 bases at V and 2 bases at J, with 19 bases between the two ends. The CDR3 runs to 15 residues. This CDR3 is CATRWGSTDTDTQYF. Here the CDR3 DNA reads TGTGCCACCCGATGGGGGTCCACCGACACAGATACGCAGTATTTT.

In its sample, this clonotype was seen a few times. V and J are TRBV18 and TRBJ1-2, with D hard to call. In germline, CDR1 is KGHSH, CDR2 LQKENI. Trimming stripped 5 bases from V and 4 bases from J, with 17 bases between. The length of the CDR3 is 15 residues. The CDR3 region has the DNA TGTGCCAGCTCAACTGTTGATACAAGAGGCTATGGCTACACCTTC. This sequence encodes CASSTVDTRGYGYTF.

This clonotype was seen only a few times. J is TRBJ2-5 and V is TRBV11-2; D gene uncertain. V lost 1 base, J lost 5 bases, and 11 bases lay in between. Germline V gene lookup returns CDR1 SGHAT and CDR2 FQNNGV. The CDR3 is made up of 14 amino acids. The CDR3 spells CASSLAAESETQYF. The DNA of the CDR3 is TGTGCCAGCAGCTTAGCGGCGGAATCCGAGACCCAGTACTTC.

This clonotype was detected ten times or more. J is TRBJ2-3 and V is TRBV5-1, with D tentatively TRBD1 or TRBD2 (5 bases each). Germline V gene data show CDR1 as SGHRS and CDR2 as YFSETQ. There are 14 residues in the CDR3. Trimming removed 3 bases from V and 5 bases from J, with 13 bases in between. Written as DNA, the CDR3 is TGCGCCAGCAGCTCCCTGGGACCGAGAGATACGCAGTATTTT. This codes for CASSSLGPRDTQYF.

The chain is built from TRBV20-1 and TRBJ1-1, with a weak D call TRBD1 (5 bases). Germline V gene sequence: CDR1 DFQATT, CDR2 SNEGSKA (reference sequence). This CDR3 spans 13 amino acids. V lost 6 bases and J lost 7, with 18 bases in between. The CDR3: CSALRQPRVEAFF. The CDR3, as DNA: TGCAGTGCCCTGAGACAGCCTAGGGTTGAAGCTTTCTTT.

The table lists this clonotype with many counts. The germline gene is not matched at one end of the junction; a read error may be the cause. This chain links TRBV7-7 with TRBJ2-5; no reliable D call. Germline V gene data show CDR1 as SSHAT and CDR2 as FNYEAQ (reference sequence). The CDR3 spans 12 residues. CDR3 loop: CASSDPQETQYF. The CDR3 bases are TGTGCTAGCAGCGACCCCCAAGAGACCCAGTACTTC.

The CDR3 bases are TGTGCCAGCAGGTCCCGGGATGGCACAGATACGCAGTATTTT. Translation gives CASRSRDGTDTQYF. The J gene is TRBJ2-3, the V gene TRBV12-3 or TRBV12-4; a possible D gene is TRBD2 (5 bases). Trimming pared 6 bases from V and 1 base from J, leaving 11 bases between. The CDR3 totals 14 residues.

This chain links TRBV27 with TRBJ2-7; D unresolved. Germline V gene lookup returns CDR1 MNHEY and CDR2 SMNVEV (reference sequence). This CDR3 contains 12 residues. V was clipped by 6 bases and J by 2 bases, with 8 bases between them. Here the CDR3 reads CASSSRTYEQYF. The CDR3 DNA sequence: TGTGCCAGCAGCTCGCGCACCTACGAGCAGTACTTC.

This clonotype has a handful of counts. V and J are TRBV10-3 and TRBJ1-1, with 9 bases identical to TRBD1. The CDR3 runs 16 residues. CDR1 and CDR2 (germline): ENHRY, SYGVKD. Germline trimming cut 0 bases from V and 0 bases from J; bases unmatched to any gene: 2. In DNA form, the CDR3 reads TGTGCCATCAGTGAGTCGGACAGGGGAATGAACACTGAAGCTTTCTTT. It encodes CAISESDRGMNTEAFF.

The rearrangement joins TRBV3-1 to TRBJ2-2, with D perhaps TRBD2 (5 bases). Germline V gene sequence: CDR1 LGHDT, CDR2 YNNKEL (reference sequence). This CDR3 has 15 amino acids. V was pared by 2 bases and J by 7 bases, with 14 bases between. The CDR3 DNA is TGTGCCAGCAGCCAATCGGCCGGGGTGATCGGGGAGCTGTTTTTT. Its protein product is CASSQSAGVIGELFF.

This clonotype was counted between two and nine times. V and J are TRBV19 and TRBJ2-2; D is unresolved. V was pared by 3 bases and J by 1 base, with 3 bases between. Germline CDR1 and CDR2: LNHDA and SQIVND (reference sequence). The length of the CDR3 is 13 residues. CDR3 amino acids: CASSIMNTGELFF. CDR3 nucleotides: TGTGCCAGTAGTATTATGAACACCGGGGAGCTGTTTTTT.

For this clonotype: Sequence at one end of the junction differs from germline and may be a read error. The J gene is TRBJ1-3, the V gene TRBV18; no clear D. Germline V CDR1 and CDR2: KGHSH, LQKENI. This CDR3 contains 16 residues. The CDR3: CASSESRTRLGNTICF. CDR3 bases: TGTGCCAGCTCAGAATCCCGGACGCGGCTTGGAAACACCATATGTTTT.

This clonotype was recorded at least ten times. This chain uses TRBV10-3 with TRBJ2-1, with 7 nucleotides matching TRBD2. Germline lookup yields CDR1 ENHRY and CDR2 SYGVKD. This CDR3 region has 14 residues. Trimming removed 6 bases from V and 3 bases from J; junction bases left unmatched: 5. In DNA, the CDR3 is TGTGCCATCAGGCCTAGCGGAGACTACAATGAGCAGTTCTTC. This gives the protein CAIRPSGDYNEQFF.

This chain uses TRBV4-2 with TRBJ1-1, with a possible D match to TRBD1 (6 bases). Germline CDR1 and CDR2: LGHNA and YNFKEQ. V lost 0 bases to trimming and J lost 3 bases, with 14 bases between them. The CDR3 is 16 amino acids. The CDR3 DNA reads as TGTGCCAGCAGCCAAGATTCCGGGGGCCTAGACACTGAAGCTTTCTTT. Its translation is CASSQDSGGLDTEAFF.

This clonotype was seen only a few times. The chain joins TRBV29-1 to TRBJ1-6, with D hard to call. The CDR3 is 13 amino acids. Germline assignment: CDR1 SQVTM and CDR2 ANQGSEA. V lost 6 bases to trimming and J lost 13 bases, with 19 bases between them. CDR3: CSVRVAREGPLHF. CDR3 nucleotides: TGCAGCGTCAGAGTCGCCCGGGAAGGGCCCCTCCACTTT.

The chain carries TRBV12-3 or TRBV12-4 and TRBJ2-5; D possibly matches TRBD1 or TRBD2 (6 bases each). V was clipped by 5 bases and J by 3 bases, with 19 bases between them. CDR3 size: 16 residues. The chain's CDR3 is CASSLNEGGIKETQYF. The CDR3 DNA reads as TGTGCCAGCAGTCTGAATGAGGGGGGTATAAAAGAGACCCAGTACTTC.

The table lists this clonotype with many counts. V is TRBV15 and J is TRBJ2-3; TRBD2 aligns across 7 bases. Germline V gene sequence: CDR1 LNHNV, CDR2 YYDKDF (reference sequence). Trimming at V came to 0 bases and at J to 2 bases, leaving 5 bases not matched to a gene. The CDR3 has 16 amino acids. CDR3 in DNA: TGTGCCACCAGCAGAGATGAGCGGGGTGACACAGATACGCAGTATTTT. It is translated as CATSRDERGDTDTQYF.

This clonotype was counted at least ten times. This rearrangement joins TRBV3-1 to TRBJ2-2; weak D call: TRBD1 (6 bases). Germline lookup yields CDR1 LGHDT and CDR2 YNNKEL (reference sequence). The ends were cut back, 0 bases at V and 4 bases at J, with 9 bases in the middle. This CDR3 has 15 residues. CDR3 sequence reads: CASSQEPGATGELFF. CDR3 nucleotide sequence: TGTGCCAGCAGCCAAGAGCCAGGGGCCACCGGGGAGCTGTTTTTT.